This T cell receptor beta chain was identified in a study of blood T cell repertoires in COVID-19 (dated by TCRdb to 2018 to 2020). About the study as a whole: The collaborator samples originated in the United States, Italy and Spain and spanned the acute and convalescent phases of COVID-19. The material from the prospective study consisted of cDNA or gDNA derived from T cells, B-cell-depleted T cells, or PBMCs. Subjects who had been exposed to COVID-19, were actively infected with it, or had recovered from it provided the deeply sampled blood TCRbeta repertoires that made up the dataset. The repertoires were released in a freely available public database intended as a resource for research on the immune response to SARS-CoV-2. Samples came from the ongoing ImmuneRACE study (first 160 participants) plus 1,254 subjects from 6 global collaborators. Nearly every sample came with metadata listing a de-identified subject ID, COVID-19 status, age in years and sex. Where available, HLA class I and class II types were obtained from metadata supplied by the sample provider rather than from assay-based typing. The full study reports these points: How much clinical and demographic metadata was included differed by source and by participant, and the metadata was provided uncurated.

Participants in the prospective study were aged roughly 18 to 100 years, lived in approximately 26 United States geographic areas, and enrolled through a virtual design. In the prospective study, cohorts were assigned on the basis of participant-reported clinical history obtained from a screening survey and a study questionnaire. Each participant in the prospective study had whole blood, serum and a nasopharyngeal or oropharyngeal swab collected by mobile phlebotomists. Prospective study participants could optionally give additional blood draws and questionnaires over an approximately two-month period. Prospective study blood samples were shipped either frozen or at room temperature before DNA extraction. The sample holds a few counts of this clone. Its cognate antigen has yet to be identified. Nothing much larger sits one base from this clone, and base qualities are not available. The cysteine opens and the phenylalanine closes a CDR3 of 15 amino acids. Kept here is only the CDR3 DNA, which spans 45 bases and is read in frame from base 1. V was cut back by 7 bases and J by 1 base, leaving a gap of 16 bases between them. As encoded in the germline V gene, CDR1 is SNHLY while CDR2 is FYNNEI.

TCRbeta CDR3 regions were amplified from genomic DNA using the immunoSEQ Assay, a bias-controlled multiplex PCR. Concerning the study's data processing: Nucleated cell counts per sample were estimated from amplification of reference gene primers within the assay. To quantify the absolute abundance of each unique TCRbeta CDR3 rearrangement, sequence reads were collapsed and filtered. For each sample, productive Simpson clonality was calculated as the square root of Simpson's diversity index across productive rearrangements. Drawn from immuneACCESS, this table holds only the in-frame rearrangements with V and J called that TCRdb kept. Clones are partly lost; checked studies trace under half to an unresolved V gene and leave the rest unexplained. That table supplies the V and J calls and clone size; D and trimming were determined from the DNA. The sample includes approximately 230,000 clones, with approximately 90% observed a single time. Jointly, the top ten make up under 6.5% of the sample.

The sequence was obtained from a woman aged 25 to 39 with acute COVID-19. The sequence joins TRBV2 to TRBJ1-1; a confident D gene designation cannot be given. Material: PBMCs or T cells enriched from blood (not recorded which). The nucleotides read TGTGCCAGCAAAGAGGATCGAGCCCCGAACACTGAAGCTTTCTTT. Translated, it reads CASKEDRAPNTEAFF.